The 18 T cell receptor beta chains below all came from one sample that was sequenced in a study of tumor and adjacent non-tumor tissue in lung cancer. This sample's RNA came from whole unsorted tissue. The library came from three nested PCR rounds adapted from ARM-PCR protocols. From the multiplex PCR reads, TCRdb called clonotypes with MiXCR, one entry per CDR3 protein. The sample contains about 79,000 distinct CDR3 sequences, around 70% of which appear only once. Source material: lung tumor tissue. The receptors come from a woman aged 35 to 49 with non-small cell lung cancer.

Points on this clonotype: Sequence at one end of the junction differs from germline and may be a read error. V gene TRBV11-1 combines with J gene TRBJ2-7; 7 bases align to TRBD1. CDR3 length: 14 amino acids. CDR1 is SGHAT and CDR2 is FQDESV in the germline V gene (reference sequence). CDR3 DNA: TGTGCTAGCAACCGGGGACAGAGCTCCTACAAGCAATACTTC. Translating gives CASNRGQSSYKQYF.

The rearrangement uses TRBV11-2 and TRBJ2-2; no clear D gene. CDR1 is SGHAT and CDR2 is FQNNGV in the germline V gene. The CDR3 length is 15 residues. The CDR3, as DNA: TGTGGCAGTACCTTTGAAAAGATGAGCACCGGGGAGCTGTTTTTT. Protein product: CGSTFEKMSTGELFF.

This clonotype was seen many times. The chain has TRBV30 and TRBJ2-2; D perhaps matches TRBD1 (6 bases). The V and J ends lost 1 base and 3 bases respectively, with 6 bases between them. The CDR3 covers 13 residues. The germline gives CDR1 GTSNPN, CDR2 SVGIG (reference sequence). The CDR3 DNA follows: TGTGCCTGGAGTGGGACAGACACCGGGGAGCTGTTTTTT. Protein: CAWSGTDTGELFF.

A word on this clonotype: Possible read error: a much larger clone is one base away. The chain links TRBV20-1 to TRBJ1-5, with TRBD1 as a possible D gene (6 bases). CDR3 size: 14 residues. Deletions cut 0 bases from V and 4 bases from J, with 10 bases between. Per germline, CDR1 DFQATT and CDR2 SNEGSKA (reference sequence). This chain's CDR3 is CSAREDRQNQPQHF. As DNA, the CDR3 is TGCAGTGCTAGAGAGGACAGACAGAATCAGCCCCAGCATTTT.

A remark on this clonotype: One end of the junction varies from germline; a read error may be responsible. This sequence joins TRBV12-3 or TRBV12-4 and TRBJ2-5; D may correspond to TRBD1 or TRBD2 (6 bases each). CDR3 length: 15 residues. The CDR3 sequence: CAGSFQEGGHETQYF. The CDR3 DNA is TGTGCCGGCAGTTTCCAGGAGGGGGGCCATGAGACCCAGTACTTC.

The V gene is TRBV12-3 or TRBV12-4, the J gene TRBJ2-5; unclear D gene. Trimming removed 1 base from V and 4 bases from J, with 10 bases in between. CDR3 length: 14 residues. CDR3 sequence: CASSLEVVRETQYF. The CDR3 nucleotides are TGTGCCAGCAGTTTAGAAGTGGTTCGAGAGACCCAGTACTTC.

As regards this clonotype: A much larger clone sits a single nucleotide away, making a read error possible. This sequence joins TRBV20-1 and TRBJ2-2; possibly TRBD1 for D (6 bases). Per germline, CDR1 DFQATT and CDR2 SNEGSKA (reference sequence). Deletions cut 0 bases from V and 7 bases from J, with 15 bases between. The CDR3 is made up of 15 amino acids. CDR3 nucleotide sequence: TGCAGTGCTAGAGACCGGGGACACCCGGGCGGGGAGCTGTTTTTT. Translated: CSARDRGHPGGELFF.

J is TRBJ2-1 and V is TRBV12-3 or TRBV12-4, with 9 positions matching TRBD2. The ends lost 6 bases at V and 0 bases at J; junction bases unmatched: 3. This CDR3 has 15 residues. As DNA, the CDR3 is TGTGCCAGCAGCTCTAGCGGGACCTCCTACAATGAGCAGTTCTTC. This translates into CASSSSGTSYNEQFF.

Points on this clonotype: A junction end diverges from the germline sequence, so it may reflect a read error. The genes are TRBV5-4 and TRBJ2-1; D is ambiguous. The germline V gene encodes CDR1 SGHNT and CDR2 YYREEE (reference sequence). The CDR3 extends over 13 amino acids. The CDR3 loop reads CASSSVRVHEQSF. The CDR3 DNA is TGTGCCAGCAGCAGCGTAAGGGTCCATGAGCAGTCCTTC. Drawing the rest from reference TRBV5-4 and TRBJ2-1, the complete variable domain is ETGVTQSPTHLIKTRGQQVTLRCSSQSGHNTVSWYQQALGQGPQFIFQYYREEENGRGNFPPRFSGLQFPNYSSELNVNALELDDSALYLCASSSVRVHEQSFGPGTRLTVL.

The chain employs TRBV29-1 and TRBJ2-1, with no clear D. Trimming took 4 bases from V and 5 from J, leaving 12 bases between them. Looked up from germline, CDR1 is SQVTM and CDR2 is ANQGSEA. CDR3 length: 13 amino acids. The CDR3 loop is CSVAPSRHNEQFF. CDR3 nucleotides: TGCAGCGTTGCCCCTAGTAGGCACAATGAGCAGTTCTTC.

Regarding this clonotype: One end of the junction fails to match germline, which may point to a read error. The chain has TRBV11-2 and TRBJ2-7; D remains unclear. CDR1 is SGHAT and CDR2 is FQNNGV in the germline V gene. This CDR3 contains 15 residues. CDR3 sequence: CASSLYPQRSYERYF. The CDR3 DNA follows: TGTGCCAGCAGCCTATATCCCCAGAGGTCCTACGAGCGGTACTTC.

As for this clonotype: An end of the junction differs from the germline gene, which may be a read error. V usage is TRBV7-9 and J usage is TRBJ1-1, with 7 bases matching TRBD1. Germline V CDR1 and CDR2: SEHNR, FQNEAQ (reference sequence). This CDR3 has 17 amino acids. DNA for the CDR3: TGTGCCAACAGCTTCGCCAGACCAGGGGGACTCAATACTGAAGCTTTCTTT. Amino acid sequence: CANSFARPGGLNTEAFF.

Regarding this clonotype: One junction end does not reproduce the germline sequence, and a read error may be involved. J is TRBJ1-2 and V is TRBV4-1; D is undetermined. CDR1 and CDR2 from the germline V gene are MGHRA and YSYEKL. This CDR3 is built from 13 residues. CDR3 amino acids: CAISQDDIYGYTF. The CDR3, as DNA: TGCGCCATCAGCCAAGATGACATCTATGGCTACACCTTC.

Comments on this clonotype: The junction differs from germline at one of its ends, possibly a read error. CDR3 sequence (DNA): TGTGCCAGCAGTTACCGAAAGAGAGCCGGGACACACTACAATAAGCAGTTCTTC. It specifies CASSYRKRAGTHYNKQFF. This chain joins TRBV6-6 and TRBJ2-1; the D gene is possibly TRBD1 (6 bases). There are 18 residues in the CDR3. Per germline, CDR1 MNHNY and CDR2 SVGAGI (reference sequence).

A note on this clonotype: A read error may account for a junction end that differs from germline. This chain's CDR3 is CASILGDRSNQPQHF. CDR3 nucleotide sequence: TGTGCCAGCATCTTAGGGGACCGTAGCAATCAGCCCCAACATTTT. The V gene is TRBV7-6, the J gene TRBJ1-5; a weak D match, TRBD1 (5 bases). The V gene's germline CDR1 is SGHVS and CDR2 FNYEAQ. The CDR3 extends over 15 amino acids.

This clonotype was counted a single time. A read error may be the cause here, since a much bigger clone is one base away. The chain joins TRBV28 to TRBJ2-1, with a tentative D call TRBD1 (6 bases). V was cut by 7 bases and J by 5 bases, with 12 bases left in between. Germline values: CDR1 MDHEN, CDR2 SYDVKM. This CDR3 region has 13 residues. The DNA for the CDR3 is TGTGCCAGCAACACGGACAGAAACAATGAGCAGTTCTTC. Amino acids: CASNTDRNNEQFF.

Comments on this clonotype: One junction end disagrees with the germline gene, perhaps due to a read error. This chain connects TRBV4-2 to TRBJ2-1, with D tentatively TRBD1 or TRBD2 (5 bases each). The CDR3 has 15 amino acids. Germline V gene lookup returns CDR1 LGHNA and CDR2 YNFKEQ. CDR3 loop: CGSNPGRGPYNEQFF. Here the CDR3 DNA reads TGTGGCAGCAACCCGGGACGGGGACCTTACAATGAGCAGTTCTTC.

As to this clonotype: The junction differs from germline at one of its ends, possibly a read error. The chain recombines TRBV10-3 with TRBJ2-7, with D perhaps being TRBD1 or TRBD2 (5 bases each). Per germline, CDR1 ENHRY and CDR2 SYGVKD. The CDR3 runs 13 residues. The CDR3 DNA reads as TGTGCCATCATGGGAACCCGGGGCTACGGGCAGTACTTC. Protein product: CAIMGTRGYGQYF.